The clone carrying this T cell receptor (beta chain) was seen at least ten times. No antigen is known for it. MiXCR was run by TCRdb on the reads, yielding one entry per CDR3 protein. The data contain more than 75,000 distinct CDR3 sequences, less than 4.5% of them singletons. These data originate in a study of T cell repertoires in cytomegalovirus infection. Background on the study: Public TCR beta signatures marked donors with CMV infection and the matching HLA.

From germline, CDR1 is MDHEN and CDR2 SYDVKM. The CDR3 spans 14 residues. Trimming cost V 2 bases and J 4 bases, with 9 bases left between them. The study's findings and limits: Summed frequency of shared TCR beta families picked out CMV carriers who also had the relevant HLA. Dominant in the ex vivo response were TCR beta clonotypes restricted by HLA-C and specific for CMV.

The specimen sequenced was PBMCs. This sequence joins TRBV28 and TRBJ1-5; D remains unclear. This clonotype originated in a human donor in good health (CMV status not recorded). Some clones in this sample may be carry-over from other donors' samples. This CDR3 is CASSLRRLNQPQHF. CDR3 bases: TGTGCCAGCAGTTTACGGCGGCTAAATCAGCCCCAGCATTTT.